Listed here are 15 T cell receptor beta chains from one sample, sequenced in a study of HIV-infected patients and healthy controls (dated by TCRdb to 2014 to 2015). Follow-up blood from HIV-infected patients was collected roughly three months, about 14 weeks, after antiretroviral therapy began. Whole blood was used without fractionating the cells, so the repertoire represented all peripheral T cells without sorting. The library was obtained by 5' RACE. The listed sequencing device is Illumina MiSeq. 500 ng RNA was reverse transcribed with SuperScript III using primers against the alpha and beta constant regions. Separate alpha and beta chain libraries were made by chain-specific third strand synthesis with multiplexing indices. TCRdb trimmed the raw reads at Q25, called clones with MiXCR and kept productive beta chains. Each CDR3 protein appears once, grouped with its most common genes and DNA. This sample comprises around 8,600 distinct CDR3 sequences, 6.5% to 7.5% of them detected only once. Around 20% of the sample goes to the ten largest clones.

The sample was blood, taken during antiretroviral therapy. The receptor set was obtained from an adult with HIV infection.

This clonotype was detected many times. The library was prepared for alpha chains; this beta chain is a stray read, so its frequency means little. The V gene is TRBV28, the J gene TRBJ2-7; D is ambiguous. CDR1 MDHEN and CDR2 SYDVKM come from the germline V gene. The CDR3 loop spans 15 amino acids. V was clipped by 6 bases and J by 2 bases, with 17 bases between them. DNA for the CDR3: TGTGCCAGCAGCCGCCCGCACGTGAATGCCTACGAGCAGTACTTC. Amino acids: CASSRPHVNAYEQYF.

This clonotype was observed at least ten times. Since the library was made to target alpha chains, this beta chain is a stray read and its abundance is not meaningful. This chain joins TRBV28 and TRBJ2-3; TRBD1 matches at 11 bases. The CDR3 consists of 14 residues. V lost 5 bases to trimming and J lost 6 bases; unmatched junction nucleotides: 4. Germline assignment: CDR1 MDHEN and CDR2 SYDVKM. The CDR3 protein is CASSPDRGLDTQYF. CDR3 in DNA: TGTGCCAGCAGTCCGGACAGGGGGCTGGATACGCAGTATTTT.

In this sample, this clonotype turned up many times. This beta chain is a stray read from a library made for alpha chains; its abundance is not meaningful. For the CDR3, the DNA is TGCAGTGCAATCCGGGACACAGCTAACTATGGCTACACCTTC. Protein product: CSAIRDTANYGYTF. The rearrangement links TRBV20-1 to TRBJ1-2; weak D call: TRBD1 (6 bases). This CDR3 is built from 14 residues. Germline CDR1 reads DFQATT; CDR2 reads SNEGSKA (reference sequence). The ends were cut back, 6 bases at V and 0 bases at J, with 14 bases in the middle.

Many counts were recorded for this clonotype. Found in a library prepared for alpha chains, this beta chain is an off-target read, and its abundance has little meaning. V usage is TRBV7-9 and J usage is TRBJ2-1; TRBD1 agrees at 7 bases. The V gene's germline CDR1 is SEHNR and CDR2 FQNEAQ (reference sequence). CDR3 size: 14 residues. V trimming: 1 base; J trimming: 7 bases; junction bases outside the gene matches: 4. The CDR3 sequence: CASSLETGKNEQFF. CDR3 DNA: TGTGCCAGCAGCTTAGAGACAGGGAAAAATGAGCAGTTCTTC.

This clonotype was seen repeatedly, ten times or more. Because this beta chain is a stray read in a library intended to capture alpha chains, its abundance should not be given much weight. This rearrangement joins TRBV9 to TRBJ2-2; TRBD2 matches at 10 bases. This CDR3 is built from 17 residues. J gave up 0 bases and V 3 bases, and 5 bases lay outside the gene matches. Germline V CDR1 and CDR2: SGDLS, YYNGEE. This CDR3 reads CASSESLAGANTGELFF. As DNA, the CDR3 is TGTGCCAGCAGCGAGTCTCTAGCGGGAGCGAACACCGGGGAGCTGTTTTTT.

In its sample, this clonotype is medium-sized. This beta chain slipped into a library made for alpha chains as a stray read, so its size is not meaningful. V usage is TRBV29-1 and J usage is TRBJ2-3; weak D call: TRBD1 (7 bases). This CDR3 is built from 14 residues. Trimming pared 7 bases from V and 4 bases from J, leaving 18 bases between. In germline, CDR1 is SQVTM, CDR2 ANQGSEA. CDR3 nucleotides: TGCAGCGCTAGGGACAGTGGGAGGCCAGATACGCAGTATTTT. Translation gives CSARDSGRPDTQYF.

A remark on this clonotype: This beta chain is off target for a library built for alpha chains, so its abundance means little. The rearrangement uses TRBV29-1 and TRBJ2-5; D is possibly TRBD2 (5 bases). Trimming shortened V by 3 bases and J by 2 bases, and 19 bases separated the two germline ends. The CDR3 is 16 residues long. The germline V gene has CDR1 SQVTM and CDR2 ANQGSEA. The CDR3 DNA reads TGCAGCGTTGAGGCCGAGGGATGGGTCAAACAAGAGACCCAGTACTTC. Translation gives CSVEAEGWVKQETQYF.

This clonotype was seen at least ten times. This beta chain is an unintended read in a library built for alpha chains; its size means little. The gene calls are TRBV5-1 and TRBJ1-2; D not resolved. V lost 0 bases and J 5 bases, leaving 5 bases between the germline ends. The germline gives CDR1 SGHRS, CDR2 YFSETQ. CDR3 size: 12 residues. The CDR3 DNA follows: TGCGCCAGCAGCTTGGAAGAGTATGGCTACACCTTC. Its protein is CASSLEEYGYTF.

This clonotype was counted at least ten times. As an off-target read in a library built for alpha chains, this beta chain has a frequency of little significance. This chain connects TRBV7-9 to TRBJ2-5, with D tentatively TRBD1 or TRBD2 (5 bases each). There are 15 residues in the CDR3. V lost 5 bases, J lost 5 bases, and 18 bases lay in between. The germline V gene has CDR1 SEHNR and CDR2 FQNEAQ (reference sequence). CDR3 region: CASSPGLLVDETQYF. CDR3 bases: TGTGCCAGCAGCCCGGGGCTACTAGTAGACGAGACCCAGTACTTC.

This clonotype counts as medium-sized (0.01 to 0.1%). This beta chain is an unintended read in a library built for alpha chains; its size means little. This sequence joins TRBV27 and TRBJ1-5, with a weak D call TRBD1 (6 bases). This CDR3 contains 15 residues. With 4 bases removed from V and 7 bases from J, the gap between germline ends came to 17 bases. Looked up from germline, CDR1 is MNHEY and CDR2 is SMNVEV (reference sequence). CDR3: CASSSYREGGQPQHF. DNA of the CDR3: TGTGCCAGCAGTTCCTACAGGGAGGGGGGGCAGCCCCAGCATTTT.

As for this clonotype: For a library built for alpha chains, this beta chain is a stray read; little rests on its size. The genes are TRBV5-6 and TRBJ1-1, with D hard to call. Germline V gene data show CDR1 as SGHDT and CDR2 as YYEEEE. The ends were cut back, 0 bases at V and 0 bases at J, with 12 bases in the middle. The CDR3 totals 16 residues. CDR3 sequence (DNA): TGTGCCAGCAGCTTGGATGGACGGCGGATGAACACTGAAGCTTTCTTT. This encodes CASSLDGRRMNTEAFF.

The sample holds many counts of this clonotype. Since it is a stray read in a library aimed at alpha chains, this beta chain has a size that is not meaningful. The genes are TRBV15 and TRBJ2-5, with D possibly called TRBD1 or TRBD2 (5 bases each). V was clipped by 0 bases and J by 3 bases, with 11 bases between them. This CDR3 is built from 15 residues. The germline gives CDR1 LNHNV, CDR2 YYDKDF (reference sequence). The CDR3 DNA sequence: TGTGCCACCAGCAGAGATGTGAGGGGTGAAGAGACCCAGTACTTC. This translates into CATSRDVRGEETQYF.

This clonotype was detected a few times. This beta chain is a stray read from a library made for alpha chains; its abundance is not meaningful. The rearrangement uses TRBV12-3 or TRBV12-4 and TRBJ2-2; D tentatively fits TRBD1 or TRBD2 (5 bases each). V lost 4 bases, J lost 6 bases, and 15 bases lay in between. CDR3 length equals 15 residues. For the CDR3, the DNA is TGTGCCAGCAGTTCCGGGCCCCGAGGGGCCGGGGAGCTGTTTTTT. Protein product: CASSSGPRGAGELFF.

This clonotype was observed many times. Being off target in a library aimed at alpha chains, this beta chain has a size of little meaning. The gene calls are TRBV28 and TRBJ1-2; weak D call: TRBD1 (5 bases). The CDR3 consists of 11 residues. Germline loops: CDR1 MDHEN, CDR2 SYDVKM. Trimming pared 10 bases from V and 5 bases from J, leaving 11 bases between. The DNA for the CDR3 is TGTGCCACACGGGACGTTTATGGCTACACCTTC. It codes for CATRDVYGYTF.

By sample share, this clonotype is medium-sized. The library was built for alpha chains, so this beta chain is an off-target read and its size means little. The CDR3 here is CASRGLASYNEQFF. As DNA, the CDR3 is TGTGCCAGCAGGGGACTGGCCTCCTACAATGAGCAGTTCTTC. The chain couples TRBV27 to TRBJ2-1, with D perhaps TRBD2 (6 bases). V dropped 6 bases and J dropped 0 bases, with 9 bases sitting between them. CDR3 length: 14 amino acids. Germline values: CDR1 MNHEY, CDR2 SMNVEV (reference sequence).